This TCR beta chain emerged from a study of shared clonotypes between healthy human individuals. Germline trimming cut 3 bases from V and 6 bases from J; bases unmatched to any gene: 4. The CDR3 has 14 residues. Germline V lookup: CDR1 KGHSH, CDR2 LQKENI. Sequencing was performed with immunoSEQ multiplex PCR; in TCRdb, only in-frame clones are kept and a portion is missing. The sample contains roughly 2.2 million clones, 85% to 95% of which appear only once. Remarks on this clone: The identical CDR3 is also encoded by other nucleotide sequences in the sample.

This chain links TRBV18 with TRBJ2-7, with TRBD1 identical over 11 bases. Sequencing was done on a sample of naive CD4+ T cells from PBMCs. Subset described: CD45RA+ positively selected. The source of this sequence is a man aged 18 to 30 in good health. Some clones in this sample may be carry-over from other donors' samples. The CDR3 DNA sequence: TGTGCCAGCTCACCCGGACAGGGGGCGGGCGAGCAGTACTTC. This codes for CASSPGQGAGEQYF.